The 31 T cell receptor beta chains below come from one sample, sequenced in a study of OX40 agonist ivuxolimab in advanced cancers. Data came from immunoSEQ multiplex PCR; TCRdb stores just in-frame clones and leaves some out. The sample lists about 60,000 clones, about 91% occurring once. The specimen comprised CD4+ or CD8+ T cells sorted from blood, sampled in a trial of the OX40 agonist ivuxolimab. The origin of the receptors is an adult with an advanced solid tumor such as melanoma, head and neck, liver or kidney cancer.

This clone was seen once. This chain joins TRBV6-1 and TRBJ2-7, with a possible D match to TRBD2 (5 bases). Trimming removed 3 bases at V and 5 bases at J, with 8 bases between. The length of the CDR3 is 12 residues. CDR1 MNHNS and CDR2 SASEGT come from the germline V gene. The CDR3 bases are TGTGCCAGCAGTGATCCCGGGAACGAGCAGTACGTC. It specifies CASSDPGNEQYV.

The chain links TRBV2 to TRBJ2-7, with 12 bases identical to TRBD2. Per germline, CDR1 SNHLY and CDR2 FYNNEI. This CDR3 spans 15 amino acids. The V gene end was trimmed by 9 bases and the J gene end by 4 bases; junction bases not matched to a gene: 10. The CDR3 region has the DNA TGTGCCAGTACATGGACTAGCGGGATTCAATACGAGCAGTACTTC. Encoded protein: CASTWTSGIQYEQYF.

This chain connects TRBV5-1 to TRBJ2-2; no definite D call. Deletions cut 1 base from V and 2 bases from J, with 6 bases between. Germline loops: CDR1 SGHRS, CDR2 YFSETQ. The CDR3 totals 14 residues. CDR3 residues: CASSLLHNTGELFF. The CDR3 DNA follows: TGCGCCAGCAGCTTGCTACATAACACCGGGGAGCTGTTTTTT.

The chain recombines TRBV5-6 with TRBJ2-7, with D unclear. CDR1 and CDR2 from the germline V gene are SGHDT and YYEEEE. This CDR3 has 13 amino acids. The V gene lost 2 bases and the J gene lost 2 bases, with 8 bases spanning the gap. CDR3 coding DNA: TGTGCCAGCAGCTTACTCGAAACCTACGAGCAGTACGTC. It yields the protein CASSLLETYEQYV.

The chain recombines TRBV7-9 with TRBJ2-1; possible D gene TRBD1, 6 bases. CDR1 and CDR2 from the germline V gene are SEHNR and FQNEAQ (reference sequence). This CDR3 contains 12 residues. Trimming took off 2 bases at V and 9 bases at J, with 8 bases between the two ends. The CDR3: CASSLRGTEQFF. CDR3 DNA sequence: TGTGCCAGCAGCTTAAGGGGGACTGAGCAGTTCTTC.

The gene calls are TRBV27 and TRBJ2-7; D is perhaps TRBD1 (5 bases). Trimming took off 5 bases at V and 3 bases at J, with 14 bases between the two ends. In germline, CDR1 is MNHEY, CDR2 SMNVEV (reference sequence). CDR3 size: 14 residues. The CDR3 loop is CASSPGLAHYEQYF. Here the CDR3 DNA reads TGTGCCAGCAGTCCAGGGCTGGCACACTACGAGCAGTACTTC.

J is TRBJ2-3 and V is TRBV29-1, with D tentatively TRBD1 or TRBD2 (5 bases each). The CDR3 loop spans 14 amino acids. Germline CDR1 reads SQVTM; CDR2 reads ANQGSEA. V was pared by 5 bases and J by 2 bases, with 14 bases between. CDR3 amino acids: CSVHSGLVTDTQYF. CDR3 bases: TGCAGCGTTCATTCGGGGCTAGTCACAGATACGCAGTATTTT.

This CDR3 is CASSYVTGTDQETQYF. DNA for the CDR3: TGTGCCAGCAGTTACGTAACTGGGACAGACCAAGAGACCCAGTACTTC. The rearrangement uses TRBV6-5 and TRBJ2-5; 7 nucleotides line up with TRBD1. Germline V gives CDR1 MNHEY, CDR2 SVGAGI. CDR3 length: 16 residues. J was trimmed by 0 bases and V by 2 bases; bases with no gene match: 6.

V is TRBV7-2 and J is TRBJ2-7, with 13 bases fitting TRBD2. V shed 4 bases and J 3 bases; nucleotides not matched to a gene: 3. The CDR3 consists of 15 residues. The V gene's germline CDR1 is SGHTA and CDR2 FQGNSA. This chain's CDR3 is CASSSGLAGVYEQYV. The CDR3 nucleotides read TGTGCCAGCAGCTCCGGACTAGCGGGGGTCTACGAGCAGTACGTC.

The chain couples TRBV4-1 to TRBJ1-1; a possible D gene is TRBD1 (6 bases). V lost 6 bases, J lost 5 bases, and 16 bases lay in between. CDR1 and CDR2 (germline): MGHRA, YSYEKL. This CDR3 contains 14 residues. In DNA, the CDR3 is TGCGCCAGCAGTCTACCGGGGGCCGGGACTGAAGCTTTCTTT. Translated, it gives CASSLPGAGTEAFF.

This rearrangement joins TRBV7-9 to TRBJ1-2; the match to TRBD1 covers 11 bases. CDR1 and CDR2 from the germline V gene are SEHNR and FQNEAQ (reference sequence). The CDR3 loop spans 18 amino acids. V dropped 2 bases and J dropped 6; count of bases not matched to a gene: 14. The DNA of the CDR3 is TGTGCCAGCAGCTTACATGGCAGGACAGGGGGCGCTGGGGATGGCTACACCTTC. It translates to CASSLHGRTGGAGDGYTF.

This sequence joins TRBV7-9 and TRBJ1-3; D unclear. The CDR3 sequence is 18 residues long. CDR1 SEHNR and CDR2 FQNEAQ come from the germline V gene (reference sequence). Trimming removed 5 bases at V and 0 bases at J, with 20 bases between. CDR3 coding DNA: TGTGCCAGCAGCCATGCCGGACTCTTTCCATTCTCTGGAAACACCATATATTTT. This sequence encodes CASSHAGLFPFSGNTIYF.

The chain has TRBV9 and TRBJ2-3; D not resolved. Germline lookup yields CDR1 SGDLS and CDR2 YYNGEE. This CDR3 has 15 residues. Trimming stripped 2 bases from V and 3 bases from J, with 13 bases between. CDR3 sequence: CASSVEAPKTDTQYF. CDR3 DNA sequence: TGTGCCAGCAGCGTTGAGGCCCCTAAGACAGATACGCAGTATTTT.

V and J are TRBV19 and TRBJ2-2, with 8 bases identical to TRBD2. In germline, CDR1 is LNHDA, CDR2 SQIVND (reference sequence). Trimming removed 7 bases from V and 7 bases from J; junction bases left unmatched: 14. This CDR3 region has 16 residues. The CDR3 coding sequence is TGTGCCAGTAAACGGAAGGGGCGGGAGGAGGTCGGGGAGCTGTTTTTT. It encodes CASKRKGREEVGELFF.

CDR3 protein: CSVEAPPFDTQYF. In nucleotides, the CDR3 is TGCAGCGTTGAAGCCCCACCTTTTGATACGCAGTATTTT. This chain connects TRBV29-1 to TRBJ2-3; no firm D call. The CDR3 extends over 13 amino acids. The ends were cut back, 1 base at V and 6 bases at J, with 11 bases in the middle. Germline V CDR1 and CDR2: SQVTM, ANQGSEA.

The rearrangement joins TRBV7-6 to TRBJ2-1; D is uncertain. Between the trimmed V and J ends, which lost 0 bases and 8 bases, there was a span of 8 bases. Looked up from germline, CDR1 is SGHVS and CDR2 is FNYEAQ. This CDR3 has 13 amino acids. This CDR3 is CASSLARSHEQFF. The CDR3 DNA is TGTGCCAGCAGCTTAGCTAGGTCACATGAGCAGTTCTTC.

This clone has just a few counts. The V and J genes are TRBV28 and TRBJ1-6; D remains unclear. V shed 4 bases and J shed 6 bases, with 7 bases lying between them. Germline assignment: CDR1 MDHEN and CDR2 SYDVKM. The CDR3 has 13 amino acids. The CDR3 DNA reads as TGTGCCAGCAGTTCTCTTCTTAATTCACCCCTCCACTTT. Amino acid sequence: CASSSLLNSPLHF.

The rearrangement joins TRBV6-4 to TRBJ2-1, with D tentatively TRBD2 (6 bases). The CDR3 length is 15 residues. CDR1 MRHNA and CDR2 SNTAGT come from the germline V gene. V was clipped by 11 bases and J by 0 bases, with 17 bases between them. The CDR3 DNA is TGTGCCGGGGGGACCGTCAATAGCTCCTACAATGAGCAGTTCTTC. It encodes CAGGTVNSSYNEQFF.

CDR3 bases: TGTGCCAGCAGCGTAGGGGGACAGGGATCCTACGAGCAGTACTTC. Amino acid sequence: CASSVGGQGSYEQYF. The rearrangement uses TRBV9 and TRBJ2-7; 9 positions agree with TRBD1. The CDR3 totals 15 residues. V was pared by 0 bases and J by 1 base, with 2 bases of the junction left unmatched. Germline lookup yields CDR1 SGDLS and CDR2 YYNGEE.

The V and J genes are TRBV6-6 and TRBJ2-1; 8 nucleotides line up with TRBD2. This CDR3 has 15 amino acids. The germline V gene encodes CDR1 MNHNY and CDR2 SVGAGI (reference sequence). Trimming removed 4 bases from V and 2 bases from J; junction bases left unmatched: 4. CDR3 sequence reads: CASSSAGGPYNEQFF. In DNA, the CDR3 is TGTGCCAGCAGTTCCGCGGGGGGTCCCTACAATGAGCAGTTCTTC.

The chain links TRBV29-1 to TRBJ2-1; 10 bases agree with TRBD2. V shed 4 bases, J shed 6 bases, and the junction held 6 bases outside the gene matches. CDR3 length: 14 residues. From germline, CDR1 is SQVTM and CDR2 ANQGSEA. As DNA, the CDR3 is TGCAGCGTTGTGGACCTAGCGGGAGCCAATGAGCAGTTCTTC. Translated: CSVVDLAGANEQFF.

The CDR3 region is CASSTVAGAYNEQFF. The CDR3 nucleotides are TGTGCCAGTAGTACCGTAGCGGGAGCCTACAATGAGCAGTTCTTC. This rearrangement joins TRBV19 to TRBJ2-1; TRBD2 agrees at 9 bases. The V gene's germline CDR1 is LNHDA and CDR2 SQIVND (reference sequence). The V and J ends lost 4 bases and 2 bases, in that order; junction bases with no gene match: 3. There are 15 residues in the CDR3.

The CDR3 nucleotides are TGTGCCATCAGTGAGCCGACAGGACTGAACACTGAAGCTTTCTTT. Amino acids: CAISEPTGLNTEAFF. This chain uses TRBV10-3 with TRBJ1-1, with D maybe TRBD1 (6 bases). Trimming removed 2 bases from V and 0 bases from J, with 10 bases in between. The length of the CDR3 is 15 residues. Per the germline V gene, CDR1 is ENHRY and CDR2 is SYGVKD.

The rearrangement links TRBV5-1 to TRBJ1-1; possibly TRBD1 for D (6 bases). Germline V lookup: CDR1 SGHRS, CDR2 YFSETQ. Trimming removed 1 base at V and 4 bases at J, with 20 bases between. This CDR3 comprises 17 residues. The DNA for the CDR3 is TGCGCCAGCAGCTTGCTCATCTTGGGGGCTAGGGGCACTGAAGCTTTCTTT. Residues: CASSLLILGARGTEAFF.

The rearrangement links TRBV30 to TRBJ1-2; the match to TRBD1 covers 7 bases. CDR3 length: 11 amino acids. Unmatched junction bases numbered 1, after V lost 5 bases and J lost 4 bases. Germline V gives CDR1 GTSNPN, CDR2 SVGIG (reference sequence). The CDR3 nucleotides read TGTGCCTGGCGGGACAGCTATGGCTACACCTTC. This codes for CAWRDSYGYTF.

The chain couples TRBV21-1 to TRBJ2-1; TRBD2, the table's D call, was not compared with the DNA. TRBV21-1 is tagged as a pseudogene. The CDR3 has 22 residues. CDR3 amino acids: CASSTKMREAHYRGSSYNEQFF. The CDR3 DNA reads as TGTGCCAGCAGCACGAAAATGAGAGAGGCCCATTACCGGGGGAGCTCCTACAATGAGCAGTTCTTC.

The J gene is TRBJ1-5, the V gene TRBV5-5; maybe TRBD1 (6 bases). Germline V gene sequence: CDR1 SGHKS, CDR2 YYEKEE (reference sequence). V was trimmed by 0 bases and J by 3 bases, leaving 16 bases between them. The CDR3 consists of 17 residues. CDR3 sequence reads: CASSLVPADSPNQPQHF. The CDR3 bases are TGTGCCAGCAGCTTGGTCCCCGCGGACAGCCCCAATCAGCCCCAGCATTTT.

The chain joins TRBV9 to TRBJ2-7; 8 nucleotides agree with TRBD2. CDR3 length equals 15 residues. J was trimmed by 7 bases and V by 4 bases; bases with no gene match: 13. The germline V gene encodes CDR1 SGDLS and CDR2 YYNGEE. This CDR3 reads CASSPSGGASGEQYF. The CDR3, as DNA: TGTGCCAGCAGCCCCAGCGGGGGTGCTAGCGGGGAGCAGTACTTC.

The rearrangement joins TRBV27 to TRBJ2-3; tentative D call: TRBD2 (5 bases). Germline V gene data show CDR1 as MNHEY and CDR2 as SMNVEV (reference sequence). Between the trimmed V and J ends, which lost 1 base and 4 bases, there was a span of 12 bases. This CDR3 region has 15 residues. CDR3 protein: CASSLYRGSADTQYF. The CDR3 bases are TGTGCCAGCAGTTTATATCGTGGGAGTGCAGATACGCAGTATTTT.

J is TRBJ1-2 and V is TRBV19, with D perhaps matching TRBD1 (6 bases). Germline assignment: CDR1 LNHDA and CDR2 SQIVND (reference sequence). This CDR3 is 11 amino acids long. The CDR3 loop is CATGTSYGYTF. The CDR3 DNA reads TGTGCAACCGGGACATCCTATGGCTACACCTTC.

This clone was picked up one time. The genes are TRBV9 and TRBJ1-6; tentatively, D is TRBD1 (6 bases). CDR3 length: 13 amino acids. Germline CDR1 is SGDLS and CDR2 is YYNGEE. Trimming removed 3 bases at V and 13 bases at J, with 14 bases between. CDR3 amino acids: CASSALGANPLHF. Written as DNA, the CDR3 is TGTGCCAGCAGCGCCCTGGGGGCTAACCCCCTCCACTTT.